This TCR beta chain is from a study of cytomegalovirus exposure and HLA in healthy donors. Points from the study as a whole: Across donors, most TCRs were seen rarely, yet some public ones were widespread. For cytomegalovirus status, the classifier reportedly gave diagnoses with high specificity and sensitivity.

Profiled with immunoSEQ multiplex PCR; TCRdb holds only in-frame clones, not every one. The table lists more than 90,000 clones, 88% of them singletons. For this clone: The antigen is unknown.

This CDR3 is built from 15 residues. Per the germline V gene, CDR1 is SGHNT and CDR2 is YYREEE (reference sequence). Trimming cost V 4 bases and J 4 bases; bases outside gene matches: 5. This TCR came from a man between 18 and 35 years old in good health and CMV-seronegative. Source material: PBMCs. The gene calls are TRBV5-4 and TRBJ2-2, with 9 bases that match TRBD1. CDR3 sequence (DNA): TGTGCCAGCAGCGTGACAGGGGGAAGCACCGGGGAGCTGTTTTTT. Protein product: CASSVTGGSTGELFF.